The 10 T cell receptor beta chains below come from one sample, sequenced in a study of PD-1 blockade in mismatch repair-deficient tumors (dated by TCRdb to about 2017). To prepare the library, the immunoSEQ multiplex PCR assay was applied. TCRdb obtained this table from immuneACCESS and retained in-frame rearrangements with V and J assigned. These tables miss some clones; where compared with another copy, unresolved V genes account for less than half of the shortfall, and the remainder is unexplained. The sample table holds some 70,000 clones, of which around 73% were seen once. The ten top clones hold 4.5% to 7% of the sample. The material sequenced was peripheral blood, taken 2 weeks after starting pembrolizumab. All receptors come from an adult with mismatch repair-deficient cancer.

CDR3 nucleotides: TGCGCCAGCAGCCAAGGGGAAGGGAGCACAGATACGCAGTATTTT. Translating it yields CASSQGEGSTDTQYF. V and J are TRBV4-3 and TRBJ2-3; no clear D. The V and J ends lost 1 base and 0 bases respectively, with 8 bases between them. The germline CDR1 and CDR2 sequences are LGHNA and YSLEER. The CDR3 covers 15 residues.

The J gene is TRBJ2-5, the V gene TRBV20-1; D not certain. Germline loops: CDR1 DFQATT, CDR2 SNEGSKA (reference sequence). Trimming shortened V by 8 bases and J by 0 bases, and 7 bases separated the two germline ends. This CDR3 comprises 11 residues. The CDR3 DNA follows: TGCAGTAGTTGGTACCAAGAGACCCAGTACTTC. Its translation: CSSWYQETQYF.

CDR3 sequence reads: CASTAAGGRYEQYF. In nucleotides, the CDR3 is TGTGCCAGCACCGCAGCGGGAGGTAGATACGAGCAGTACTTC. V is TRBV11-2 and J is TRBJ2-7; TRBD2 matches at 9 bases. Germline V CDR1 and CDR2: SGHAT, FQNNGV. The CDR3 consists of 14 residues. J was trimmed by 4 bases and V by 7 bases; bases with no gene match: 8. Full variable domain (outside the CDR3, taken from reference TRBV11-2 and TRBJ2-7): EAGVAQSPRYKIIEKRQSVAFWCNPISGHATLYWYQQILGQGPKLLIQFQNNGVVDDSQLPKDRFSAERLKGVDSTLKIQPAKLEDSAVYLCASTAAGGRYEQYFGPGTRLTVT.

The V gene is TRBV4-1, the J gene TRBJ1-5; no clear D. This CDR3 comprises 15 residues. Trimming removed 8 bases at V and 4 bases at J, with 18 bases between. Germline CDR1 MGHRA, CDR2 YSYEKL. The CDR3 region has the DNA TGCGCCAGCGCCCTGGAGGGATCGGGGAATCAGCCCCAGCATTTT. This gives the protein CASALEGSGNQPQHF.

V usage is TRBV28 and J usage is TRBJ1-5, with D possibly being TRBD1 (5 bases). Germline V gives CDR1 MDHEN, CDR2 SYDVKM. The CDR3 loop spans 13 amino acids. V shed 9 bases and J shed 6 bases, with 15 bases lying between them. Here the CDR3 DNA reads TGTGCCAGTCAAGGGGCTTACGGTCAGCCCCAGCATTTT. Amino acid sequence: CASQGAYGQPQHF. The variable domain in full, completed from reference TRBV28 and TRBJ1-5, reads DVKVTQSSRYLVKRTGEKVFLECVQDMDHENMFWYRQDPGLGLRLIYFSYDVKMKEKGDIPEGYSVSREKKERFSLILESASTNQTSMYLCASQGAYGQPQHFGDGTRLSIL.

The chain is built from TRBV10-3 and TRBJ1-5; 7 bases match TRBD1. Germline V CDR1 and CDR2: ENHRY, SYGVKD. The CDR3 spans 15 residues. With 6 bases clipped from V and 2 bases from J, the junction kept 7 bases outside the gene matches. The CDR3 DNA sequence: TGTGCCATCAGCAAGGGGGCAGAAGGCAATCAGCCCCAGCATTTT. Protein sequence: CAISKGAEGNQPQHF.

The V gene is TRBV6-1, the J gene TRBJ1-2, with D uncertain. The germline CDR1 and CDR2 sequences are MNHNS and SASEGT. CDR3 size: 14 residues. The V end was cut by 2 bases, the J end by 3 bases, with 10 bases between. For the CDR3, the DNA is TGTGCCAGCAGTGAATCTTACAGCTACTATGGCTACACCTTC. Encoded protein: CASSESYSYYGYTF.

The chain combines TRBV30 with TRBJ1-5; D not certain. The CDR3 covers 12 residues. Per germline, CDR1 GTSNPN and CDR2 SVGIG (reference sequence). The V and J ends lost 4 bases and 5 bases respectively, with 9 bases between them. DNA for the CDR3: TGTGCCTGGAAGGTTGAGGATCAGCCCCAGCATTTT. Encoded protein: CAWKVEDQPQHF.

CDR3: CASSFFLAHYEQYF. Here the CDR3 DNA reads TGTGCCAGCAGCTTCTTCCTAGCCCACTACGAGCAGTACTTC. J is TRBJ2-7 and V is TRBV5-6, with D perhaps TRBD2 (5 bases). Looked up from germline, CDR1 is SGHDT and CDR2 is YYEEEE. This CDR3 comprises 14 residues. Trimming left V 2 bases short and J 3 bases short, with 12 bases between. Filled out from reference TRBV5-6 and TRBJ2-7, the complete variable domain reads DAGVTQSPTHLIKTRGQQVTLRCSPKSGHDTVSWYQQALGQGPQFIFQYYEEEERQRGNFPDRFSGHQFPNYSSELNVNALLLGDSALYLCASSFFLAHYEQYFGPGTRLTVT.

V and J are TRBV6-6 and TRBJ2-7, with a tentative D call TRBD2 (7 bases). The V gene's germline CDR1 is MNHNY and CDR2 SVGAGI (reference sequence). This CDR3 spans 13 amino acids. Trimming took off 10 bases at V and 7 bases at J, with 20 bases between the two ends. In DNA, the CDR3 is TGTGCCACCTCAGAGGGGGGGTTCGGGGAGCAGTACTTC. This codes for CATSEGGFGEQYF.